The sample holds a few counts of the clone carrying this TCR beta chain. The data originate from a study of blood T cell repertoires in COVID-19. The overall study: Sites across the United States, Italy and Spain contributed samples from acute and convalescent COVID-19.

In the original processing: The assay estimated nucleated cells by amplifying reference gene primers. The table came from immunoSEQ multiplex PCR; TCRdb's copy has only in-frame clones and leaves some out. That table gives V, J and clone size, and the DNA gave D and trimming. The data show tens of thousands of clones, 75% to 90% seen once. The CDR3 has 14 amino acids. V lost 6 bases and J 2 bases, leaving 13 bases between the germline ends. Germline lookup yields CDR1 SGHNT and CDR2 YENEEA. The TCR sequence derives from a man between 70 and 80 years old who had recovered from COVID-19. The chain recombines TRBV11-3 with TRBJ2-5; D may be TRBD2 (6 bases). The sample comprised peripheral blood. Here the CDR3 reads CASSLRRGQETQYF. The CDR3 nucleotides are TGTGCCAGCAGTTTGAGACGGGGGCAAGAGACCCAGTACTTC.